A selection of T cell receptor beta chains follows, all from one sample in a study of T cells in Graves' hyperthyroidism and ophthalmopathy. TCRdb itself ran the multiplex PCR reads through MiXCR, one entry per CDR3 protein. The sample contains hundreds of thousands of distinct CDR3 sequences, 38% of which appear only once. Source material: blood. Source of these receptors: a man younger than 35 with Graves' hyperthyroidism. Both conserved end residues are part of each CDR3. Each record gives: clone size, D gene, J gene, V gene, CDR3 protein, CDR3 DNA. D genes are given only for firm matches. Size is stated for part of the rows, as once, few or many counts, or as a class when the clone is expanded.

clone size: .; D gene: .; J gene: TRBJ1-1; V gene: TRBV9; CDR3 protein: CASSQVGTMNTEAFF; CDR3 DNA: TGCGCCAGCAGCCAAGTCGGGACTATGAACACTGAAGCTTTCTTT
clone size: few; D gene: TRBD1; J gene: TRBJ1-6; V gene: TRBV7-2; CDR3 protein: CASSSGTAYSPLHF; CDR3 DNA: TGTGCCAGCAGCTCCGGGACAGCATATTCACCCCTCCACTTT
clone size: many; D gene: .; J gene: TRBJ2-6; V gene: TRBV5-5; CDR3 protein: CASSPPSSNVLTF; CDR3 DNA: TGTGCCAGCAGCCCTCCTTCGTCCAACGTCCTGACTTTC
clone size: .; D gene: .; J gene: TRBJ2-7; V gene: TRBV7-2; CDR3 protein: CASSQDLGGPYEQYF; CDR3 DNA: TGCGCCAGCAGCCAAGATTTAGGCGGTCCCTACGAGCAGTACTTC
clone size: .; D gene: .; J gene: TRBJ2-5; V gene: TRBV7-2; CDR3 protein: CASSFGRTASTTQYF; CDR3 DNA: TGTGCCAGCAGCTTCGGGCGGACAGCCTCTACGACCCAGTACTTC
clone size: few; D gene: TRBD1; J gene: TRBJ2-7; V gene: TRBV7-7; CDR3 protein: CASSPQSGTGYEQYF; CDR3 DNA: TGTGCTAGCAGCCCTCAATCCGGGACAGGGTACGAGCAGTACTTC
clone size: few; D gene: .; J gene: TRBJ2-5; V gene: TRBV5-5; CDR3 protein: CASSLSLGETQYF; CDR3 DNA: TGTGCCAGCAGCTTATCCCTGGGGGAGACCCAGTACTTC
clone size: many; D gene: .; J gene: TRBJ2-2; V gene: TRBV2; CDR3 protein: CASSSRDSHTGELFF; CDR3 DNA: TGTGCCAGCAGTAGCCGGGACTCACACACCGGGGAGCTGTTTTTT
clone size: .; D gene: .; J gene: TRBJ2-7; V gene: TRBV7-9; CDR3 protein: CASSPDWGTYEQYF; CDR3 DNA: TGTGCCAGCAGCCCAGATTGGGGCACCTACGAGCAGTACTTC
clone size: few; D gene: .; J gene: TRBJ2-7; V gene: TRBV20-1; CDR3 protein: CSARELTGSSYEQYF; CDR3 DNA: TGCAGTGCTAGAGAGTTGACGGGAAGCTCCTACGAGCAGTACTTC
clone size: once; D gene: .; J gene: TRBJ2-5; V gene: TRBV20-1; CDR3 protein: CNGGTPQETQYF; CDR3 DNA: TGCAATGGCGGGACACCACAAGAGACCCAGTACTTC
clone size: .; D gene: .; J gene: TRBJ2-5; V gene: TRBV4-2; CDR3 protein: CASSQDLPELLQETQYF; CDR3 DNA: TGTGCCAGCAGCCAAGACCTCCCGGAGCTACTCCAAGAGACCCAGTACTTC
clone size: many; D gene: .; J gene: TRBJ1-6; V gene: TRBV11-2; CDR3 protein: CASSLDRGRVAGNSPLHF; CDR3 DNA: TGTGCCAGCAGCTTAGATCGTGGGAGGGTCGCTGGGAATTCACCCCTCCACTTT
clone size: many; D gene: .; J gene: TRBJ2-6; V gene: TRBV7-3; CDR3 protein: CASSFGETSGANVLTF; CDR3 DNA: TGTGCCAGCAGCTTCGGGGAAACCTCTGGGGCCAACGTCCTGACTTTC
clone size: few; D gene: TRBD1; J gene: TRBJ1-2; V gene: TRBV12-3/TRBV12-4; CDR3 protein: CASNPDRAQGYTF; CDR3 DNA: TGTGCCAGCAATCCAGACAGGGCCCAGGGCTACACCTTC
clone size: .; D gene: .; J gene: TRBJ1-1; V gene: TRBV19; CDR3 protein: CATLPWGNTEAFF; CDR3 DNA: TGTGCCACTCTCCCGTGGGGCAACACTGAAGCTTTCTTT
clone size: few; D gene: .; J gene: TRBJ2-3; V gene: TRBV9; CDR3 protein: CASRVPGSDTQYF; CDR3 DNA: TGTGCCAGCAGAGTCCCGGGGTCCGATACGCAGTATTTT
clone size: .; D gene: .; J gene: TRBJ2-2; V gene: TRBV9; CDR3 protein: CASSSLTGNTGELFF; CDR3 DNA: TGTGCCAGCAGCTCCCTCACAGGGAACACCGGGGAGCTGTTTTTT
clone size: many; D gene: .; J gene: TRBJ2-7; V gene: TRBV6-5; CDR3 protein: CASMRAKGEQYF; CDR3 DNA: TGTGCCAGCATGCGGGCTAAAGGAGAGCAGTACTTC
clone size: few; D gene: .; J gene: TRBJ2-7; V gene: TRBV6-4; CDR3 protein: CASSDSPGPFPLYF; CDR3 DNA: TGTGCCAGCAGTGACTCTCCAGGCCCTTTCCCCCTTTACTTC
clone size: .; D gene: .; J gene: TRBJ1-1; V gene: TRBV20-1; CDR3 protein: CSARGGQSRVNTEAFF; CDR3 DNA: TGCAGTGCTAGAGGAGGTCAGAGCAGGGTGAACACTGAAGCTTTCTTT
clone size: .; D gene: .; J gene: TRBJ2-5; V gene: TRBV29-1; CDR3 protein: CSIGQLQETQYF; CDR3 DNA: TGCAGCATAGGACAGCTACAAGAGACCCAGTACTTC
clone size: once; D gene: .; J gene: TRBJ1-4; V gene: TRBV2; CDR3 protein: CASSVGRRNEKLFF; CDR3 DNA: TGTGCCAGCAGCGTGGGACGGAGAAATGAAAAACTGTTTTTT
clone size: .; D gene: TRBD1; J gene: TRBJ1-1; V gene: TRBV7-9; CDR3 protein: CASSHGTGKLAEAFF; CDR3 DNA: TGTGCCAGCAGCCACGGGACAGGGAAACTGGCTGAAGCTTTCTTT
clone size: .; D gene: .; J gene: TRBJ1-6; V gene: TRBV20-1; CDR3 protein: CSAKADGNSPLHF; CDR3 DNA: TGCAGTGCTAAGGCAGATGGGAATTCACCCCTCCACTTT
clone size: .; D gene: TRBD1; J gene: TRBJ1-5; V gene: TRBV10-3; CDR3 protein: CAIRSGTGGNQPQHF; CDR3 DNA: TGTGCCATCAGATCCGGGACAGGGGGGAATCAGCCCCAGCATTTT
clone size: few; D gene: .; J gene: TRBJ2-7; V gene: TRBV20-1; CDR3 protein: CSFLRGEYEQYF; CDR3 DNA: TGCAGTTTTCTAAGGGGGGAGTACGAGCAGTACTTC
clone size: many; D gene: .; J gene: TRBJ2-6; V gene: TRBV2; CDR3 protein: CASSEVGANVLTF; CDR3 DNA: TGTGCCAGCAGTGAGGTTGGGGCCAACGTCCTGACTTTC
clone size: once; D gene: .; J gene: TRBJ1-3; V gene: TRBV7-2; CDR3 protein: CASSQTESSGNTIYF; CDR3 DNA: TGCGCCAGCAGCCAGACGGAGAGCTCTGGAAACACCATATATTTT
clone size: .; D gene: .; J gene: TRBJ1-5; V gene: TRBV27; CDR3 protein: CASSYVGTQPQHF; CDR3 DNA: TGTGCCAGCAGTTACGTGGGTACTCAGCCCCAGCATTTT
clone size: many; D gene: .; J gene: TRBJ2-7; V gene: TRBV29-1; CDR3 protein: CSVQGDLYEQYF; CDR3 DNA: TGCAGCGTACAAGGGGATCTCTACGAGCAGTACTTC
clone size: few; D gene: .; J gene: TRBJ2-7; V gene: TRBV6-5; CDR3 protein: CASSYDRYYEQYF; CDR3 DNA: TGTGCCAGCAGTTACGACAGATACTACGAGCAGTACTTC
clone size: many; D gene: .; J gene: TRBJ2-5; V gene: TRBV20-1; CDR3 protein: CSAGGTQYF; CDR3 DNA: TGCAGTGCAGGGGGGACCCAGTACTTC
clone size: .; D gene: .; J gene: TRBJ2-6; V gene: TRBV4-2; CDR3 protein: CASSQDGGLWTGANVLTF; CDR3 DNA: TGTGCCAGCAGCCAAGATGGGGGACTTTGGACTGGGGCCAACGTCCTGACTTTC
clone size: .; D gene: .; J gene: TRBJ2-3; V gene: TRBV29-1; CDR3 protein: CSVEDPDSTDTQYF; CDR3 DNA: TGCAGCGTTGAAGATCCGGACAGCACAGATACGCAGTATTTT
clone size: .; D gene: TRBD2; J gene: TRBJ2-7; V gene: TRBV7-2; CDR3 protein: CASSKTSGEYEQYF; CDR3 DNA: TGTGCCAGCAGCAAAACTAGCGGGGAATACGAGCAGTACTTC
clone size: many; D gene: .; J gene: TRBJ2-7; V gene: TRBV11-2; CDR3 protein: CASSSGGKGEQYF; CDR3 DNA: TGTGCCAGCAGCAGCGGCGGTAAAGGCGAGCAGTACTTC
clone size: many; D gene: .; J gene: TRBJ1-2; V gene: TRBV19; CDR3 protein: CASRLRDASNYGYTF; CDR3 DNA: TGTGCCAGTAGATTGCGGGACGCATCTAACTATGGCTACACCTTC
clone size: .; D gene: .; J gene: TRBJ1-4; V gene: TRBV12-3/TRBV12-4; CDR3 protein: CASSSLRGPVGEKLFF; CDR3 DNA: TGTGCCAGCAGTTCCCTCCGGGGCCCGGTTGGGGAAAAACTGTTTTTT
clone size: .; D gene: TRBD1; J gene: TRBJ2-6; V gene: TRBV19; CDR3 protein: CASSIDRSGQSSGANVLTF; CDR3 DNA: TGTGCCAGTAGTATAGATCGGTCGGGACAGTCCTCTGGGGCCAACGTCCTGACTTTC
clone size: few; D gene: .; J gene: TRBJ2-7; V gene: TRBV2; CDR3 protein: CASQGRLYEQYF; CDR3 DNA: TGTGCCAGCCAGGGTAGGCTCTACGAGCAGTACTTC
clone size: many; D gene: TRBD1; J gene: TRBJ2-6; V gene: TRBV29-1; CDR3 protein: CSVTGLSGANVLTF; CDR3 DNA: TGCAGCGTGACAGGGCTCTCTGGGGCCAACGTCCTGACTTTC
clone size: many; D gene: .; J gene: TRBJ1-1; V gene: TRBV29-1; CDR3 protein: CSASKGMNTEAFF; CDR3 DNA: TGCAGCGCGTCCAAGGGAATGAACACTGAAGCTTTCTTT
clone size: .; D gene: TRBD2; J gene: TRBJ2-7; V gene: TRBV7-2; CDR3 protein: CASSPVAGGGLSYEQYF; CDR3 DNA: TGTGCCAGCAGCCCCGTAGCGGGGGGAGGGCTCTCCTACGAGCAGTACTTC
clone size: many; D gene: .; J gene: TRBJ1-2; V gene: TRBV12-3/TRBV12-4; CDR3 protein: CASSSNYGYTF; CDR3 DNA: TGTGCCAGCAGTTCCAACTATGGCTACACCTTC
clone size: many; D gene: .; J gene: TRBJ1-1; V gene: TRBV7-8; CDR3 protein: CASSLRDSSLTEAFF; CDR3 DNA: TGTGCCAGCAGCTTACGAGACAGCAGCCTCACTGAAGCTTTCTTT
clone size: .; D gene: TRBD1; J gene: TRBJ2-5; V gene: TRBV20-1; CDR3 protein: CSDRDQQTQYF; CDR3 DNA: TGCAGCGACAGGGATCAGCAGACCCAGTACTTC
clone size: few; D gene: .; J gene: TRBJ1-6; V gene: TRBV20-1; CDR3 protein: CSAHLTVNSPLHF; CDR3 DNA: TGCAGTGCCCACCTAACTGTAAATTCACCCCTCCACTTT
clone size: .; D gene: .; J gene: TRBJ2-5; V gene: TRBV7-9; CDR3 protein: CASSHSMGVQETQYF; CDR3 DNA: TGTGCCAGCAGCCATTCAATGGGAGTACAAGAGACCCAGTACTTC
clone size: few; D gene: TRBD2; J gene: TRBJ2-2; V gene: TRBV12-3/TRBV12-4; CDR3 protein: CASSTRTSGRFTGELFF; CDR3 DNA: TGTGCCAGCAGTACCAGGACTAGCGGGAGGTTCACCGGGGAGCTGTTTTTT
clone size: .; D gene: .; J gene: TRBJ1-1; V gene: TRBV2; CDR3 protein: CASSEDSITEAFF; CDR3 DNA: TGTGCCAGCAGTGAGGACTCTATCACTGAAGCTTTCTTT
clone size: many; D gene: .; J gene: TRBJ1-5; V gene: TRBV10-3; CDR3 protein: CASGEGNQPQHF; CDR3 DNA: TGTGCCTCAGGGGAGGGGAATCAGCCCCAGCATTTT
clone size: many; D gene: .; J gene: TRBJ2-6; V gene: TRBV2; CDR3 protein: CASSEGGTANVLTF; CDR3 DNA: TGTGCCAGCAGTGAAGGAGGGACGGCCAACGTCCTGACTTTC
clone size: many; D gene: TRBD1; J gene: TRBJ1-3; V gene: TRBV20-1; CDR3 protein: CSARGQGTIYF; CDR3 DNA: TGCAGTGCTAGAGGACAGGGAACCATATATTTT
clone size: .; D gene: .; J gene: TRBJ2-7; V gene: TRBV5-1; CDR3 protein: CASSSDASAYEQYF; CDR3 DNA: TGCGCCAGCAGCTCGGACGCGTCCGCCTACGAGCAGTACTTC